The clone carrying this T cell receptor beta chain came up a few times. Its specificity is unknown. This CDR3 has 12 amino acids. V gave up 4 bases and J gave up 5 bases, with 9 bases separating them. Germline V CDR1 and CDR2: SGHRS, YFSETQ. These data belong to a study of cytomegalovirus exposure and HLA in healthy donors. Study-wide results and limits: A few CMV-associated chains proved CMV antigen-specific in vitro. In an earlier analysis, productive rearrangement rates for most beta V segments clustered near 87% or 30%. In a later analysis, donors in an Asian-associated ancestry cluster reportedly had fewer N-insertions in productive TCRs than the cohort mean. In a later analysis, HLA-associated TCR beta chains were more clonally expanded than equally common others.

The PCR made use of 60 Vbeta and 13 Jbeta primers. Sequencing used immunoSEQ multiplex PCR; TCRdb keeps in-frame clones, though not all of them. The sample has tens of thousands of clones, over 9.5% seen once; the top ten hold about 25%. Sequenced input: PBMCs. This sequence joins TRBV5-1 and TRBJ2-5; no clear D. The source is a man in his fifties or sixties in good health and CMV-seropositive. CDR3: CASSLPRETQYF. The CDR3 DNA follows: TGCGCCAGCAGCCTCCCCCGGGAGACCCAGTACTTC.